These 14 T cell receptor beta chains were all obtained from the same sample, sequenced in a study of cytomegalovirus exposure and HLA in healthy donors. Primers included in the PCR were 60 Vbeta and 13 Jbeta primers. Method: immunoSEQ multiplex PCR; TCRdb's copy keeps in-frame clones and lacks some. The repertoire holds approximately 210,000 clones, 87% seen once, with over 1% in the top ten. The sequenced material came from PBMCs. These receptors all stem from a man aged 30 to 39 in good health and CMV-seronegative.

V gene TRBV19 combines with J gene TRBJ2-7, with TRBD1 as a possible D gene (6 bases). Germline CDR1 is LNHDA and CDR2 is SQIVND (reference sequence). The CDR3 loop spans 17 amino acids. Trimming took 4 bases from V and 7 from J, leaving 26 bases between them. CDR3 sequence reads: CASSSRIPRQATWEQYF. The CDR3, as DNA: TGTGCCAGTAGTAGCCGAATCCCCCGACAGGCAACCTGGGAGCAGTACTTC.

The chain is built from TRBV13 and TRBJ2-3; D remains ambiguous. The CDR3 length is 12 residues. V lost 5 bases, J lost 6 bases, and 9 bases lay in between. Germline CDR1 is PRHDT and CDR2 is FYEKMQ (reference sequence). The CDR3 region is CASSVPADTQYF. DNA of the CDR3: TGTGCCAGCAGCGTTCCTGCGGATACGCAGTATTTT.

This chain uses TRBV15 with TRBJ2-2; 8 nucleotides align to TRBD1. The germline gives CDR1 LNHNV, CDR2 YYDKDF (reference sequence). CDR3 length: 15 amino acids. The trim removed 3 bases at V and 2 bases at J, leaving 2 bases unmatched. The CDR3 DNA sequence: TGTGCCACCAGCAGGGGACAGGACAACACCGGGGAGCTGTTTTTT. It translates to CATSRGQDNTGELFF.

The V call is TRBV4-2, the J call TRBJ1-2; TRBD1 aligns across 10 bases. The CDR3 runs to 16 residues. Germline-derived CDR1 and CDR2 are LGHNA and YNFKEQ. The V gene end was trimmed by 3 bases and the J gene end by 0 bases; junction bases not matched to a gene: 4. For the CDR3, the DNA is TGTGCCAGCAGCCAGGGACAGGGGATAACTAACTATGGCTACACCTTC. It translates to CASSQGQGITNYGYTF.

The chain couples TRBV4-2 to TRBJ2-1; weak D call: TRBD2 (6 bases). Per germline, CDR1 LGHNA and CDR2 YNFKEQ. The CDR3 is 14 amino acids. The ends were cut back, 8 bases at V and 2 bases at J, with 13 bases in the middle. The CDR3 here is CASSRVAAYNEQFF. The CDR3 coding sequence is TGTGCCAGCTCCCGAGTAGCGGCCTACAATGAGCAGTTCTTC.

The rearrangement links TRBV7-2 to TRBJ2-7, with TRBD2 as a possible D gene (5 bases). V shed 0 bases and J shed 0 bases, with 15 bases lying between them. Germline CDR1 SGHTA, CDR2 FQGNSA. The CDR3 spans 17 residues. CDR3 sequence (DNA): TGTGCCAGCAGCTTAGCGCATAGGATGAGGGACTCCTACGAGCAGTACTTC. Translation: CASSLAHRMRDSYEQYF.

CDR3 coding DNA: TGCGCCAGCAGCAAGTCAGGGGGCTCTGGGGCCAACGTCCTGACTTTC. The encoded protein is CASSKSGGSGANVLTF. The V call is TRBV4-1, the J call TRBJ2-6; 7 bases agree with TRBD1. The CDR3 runs to 16 residues. After removal of 5 bases from V and 0 bases from J, the junction contained 4 bases not matched to a gene. In germline, CDR1 is MGHRA, CDR2 YSYEKL.

This chain links TRBV13 with TRBJ2-1, with TRBD2 matching over 13 bases. Trimming took 1 base from V and 3 from J; bases not matched to a gene: 15. Germline-derived CDR1 and CDR2 are PRHDT and FYEKMQ (reference sequence). The CDR3 totals 21 residues. The CDR3 protein is CASSLDGLAGEGRGIYNEQFF. As DNA, the CDR3 is TGTGCCAGCAGCTTAGACGGACTAGCGGGAGAAGGGAGGGGGATCTACAATGAGCAGTTCTTC.

The chain links TRBV5-1 to TRBJ2-3; 12 bases are shared with TRBD2. Germline CDR1 SGHRS, CDR2 YFSETQ. The CDR3 contains 20 residues. V shed 0 bases, J shed 1 base, and the junction held 12 bases outside the gene matches. CDR3 DNA: TGCGCCAGCAGCTTGGCCGCTAGCGGGGGGGCGAGGTCCGGCACAGATACGCAGTATTTT. Translating gives CASSLAASGGARSGTDTQYF.

The CDR3 region is CASRERGETQYF. The CDR3 DNA is TGTGCCAGCAGGGAGCGGGGGGAGACCCAGTACTTC. The chain couples TRBV28 to TRBJ2-5, with 8 bases fitting TRBD2. In germline, CDR1 is MDHEN, CDR2 SYDVKM. Trimming removed 6 bases from V and 5 bases from J; junction bases left unmatched: 2. This CDR3 has 12 amino acids.

The J gene is TRBJ2-1, the V gene TRBV11-2; TRBD2 matches 10 bases. Germline CDR1 and CDR2: SGHAT and FQNNGV. Trimming at V came to 1 base and at J to 6 bases, leaving 3 bases not matched to a gene. CDR3 length equals 15 residues. CDR3 coding DNA: TGTGCCAGCAGCTTAGGAGTAGCGGGGGGCAATGAGCAGTTCTTC. Protein sequence: CASSLGVAGGNEQFF.

This clone was observed a few times. This chain connects TRBV7-9 to TRBJ2-5; 8 bases fit TRBD1. The J call may be incorrect, as the DNA end agrees better with TRBJ2-7. There are 15 residues in the CDR3. Germline values: CDR1 SEHNR, CDR2 FQNEAQ (reference sequence). The CDR3 sequence is CASSQTTGGSYEQYF. The DNA of the CDR3 is TGTGCCAGCAGCCAGACAACAGGGGGGTCCTACGAGCAGTACTTC.

Here the CDR3 DNA reads TGTGCCAGCAGCCAGACGACGGGTGGGTCACCCCTCCACTTT. Amino acids: CASSQTTGGSPLHF. This chain joins TRBV5-6 and TRBJ1-6, with D hard to call. Deletions cut 4 bases from V and 10 bases from J, with 15 bases between. The germline CDR1 and CDR2 sequences are SGHDT and YYEEEE. This CDR3 is built from 14 residues.

V gene TRBV28 combines with J gene TRBJ2-3; 8 bases agree with TRBD1. The CDR3 runs to 15 residues. V gave up 4 bases and J gave up 1 base; unmatched junction bases: 4. Germline CDR1 is MDHEN and CDR2 is SYDVKM. Here the CDR3 DNA reads TGTGCCAGCAGTTCCCCGGGACAGGGCACAGATACGCAGTATTTT. It is translated as CASSSPGQGTDTQYF.